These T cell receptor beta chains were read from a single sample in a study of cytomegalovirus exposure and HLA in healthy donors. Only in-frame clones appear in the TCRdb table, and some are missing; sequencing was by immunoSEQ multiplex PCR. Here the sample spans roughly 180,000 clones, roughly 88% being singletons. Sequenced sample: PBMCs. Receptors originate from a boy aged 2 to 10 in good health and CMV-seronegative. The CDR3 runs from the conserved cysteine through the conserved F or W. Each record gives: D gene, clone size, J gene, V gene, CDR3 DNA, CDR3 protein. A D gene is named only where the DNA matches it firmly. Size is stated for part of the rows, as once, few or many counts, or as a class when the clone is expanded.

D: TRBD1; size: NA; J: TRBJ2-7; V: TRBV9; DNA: TGTGCCAGCAGCCCGGGACAGGGGAACGAGCAGTACTTC; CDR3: CASSPGQGNEQYF
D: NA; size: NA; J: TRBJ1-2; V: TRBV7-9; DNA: TGTTCCAGCAGCTTAGGCCCCTTCGCGGAGGGCGTCTCTATTAGCTACACCTTC; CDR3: CSSSLGPFAEGVSISYTF
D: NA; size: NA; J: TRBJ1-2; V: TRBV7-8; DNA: TGTGCCAGCAGCTTGGGTCCGGGGGGGTTTGCCTGGCTCGCCTTC; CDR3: CASSLGPGGFAWLAF
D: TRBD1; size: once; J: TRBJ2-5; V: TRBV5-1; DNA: TGCGCCAGCAGCCCCGGGCACCAGGGGGTGATAGAGACCCAGTACTTC; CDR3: CASSPGHQGVIETQYF
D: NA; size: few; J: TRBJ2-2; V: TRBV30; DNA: TGTGCCTGGAGTGTCACTTCGTACGGGGAGCTGTTTTTT; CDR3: CAWSVTSYGELFF
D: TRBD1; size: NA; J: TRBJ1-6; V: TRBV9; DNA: TGTGCCAGCAGCGTAGACCCCGGGACAGGGCTTGGATCACCCCTCCACTTT; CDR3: CASSVDPGTGLGSPLHF
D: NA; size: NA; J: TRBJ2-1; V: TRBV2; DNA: TGTGCCAGCAGCCCTCGCGTAAACAATGAGCAGTTCTTC; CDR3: CASSPRVNNEQFF
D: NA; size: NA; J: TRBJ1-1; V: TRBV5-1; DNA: TGCGCCAGCAGCTTGTACGGGGTCGGAGCTTTCTTT; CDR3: CASSLYGVGAFF
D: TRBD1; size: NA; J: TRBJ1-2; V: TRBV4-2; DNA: TGTGCCAGCAGCCAAGACGCGGGACAGTCCTATGGCTACACCTTC; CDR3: CASSQDAGQSYGYTF
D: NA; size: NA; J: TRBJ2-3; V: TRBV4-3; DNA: TGCGCCAGCAGCCGAACGGGGGAGAGTGCAGATACGCAGTATTTT; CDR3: CASSRTGESADTQYF
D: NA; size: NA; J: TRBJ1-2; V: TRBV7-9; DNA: TGTGCCAGCAGCTTAGGGGCAGCCGATGGCTACACCTTC; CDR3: CASSLGAADGYTF
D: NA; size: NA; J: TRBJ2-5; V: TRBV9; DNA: TGTGCCAGCAGCGTAGCTGGGAGCGGATCTGTCCAAGAGACCCAGTACTTC; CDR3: CASSVAGSGSVQETQYF
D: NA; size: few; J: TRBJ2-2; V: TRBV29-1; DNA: TGCAGCGTTGAGGGTACAGGGTCGGCCGGGGAGCTGTTTTTT; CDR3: CSVEGTGSAGELFF
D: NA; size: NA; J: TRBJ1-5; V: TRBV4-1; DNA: TGCGCCAGCAGCCAAGAATCCCAGTATCGCAATCAGCCCCAGCATTTT; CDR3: CASSQESQYRNQPQHF
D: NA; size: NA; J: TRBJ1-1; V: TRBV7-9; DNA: TGTGCCAGCAGCTTAGCCAGGACAGCTGAAGCTTTCTTT; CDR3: CASSLARTAEAFF
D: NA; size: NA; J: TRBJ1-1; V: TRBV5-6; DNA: TGTGCCAGCAGCTTTTCGGCAGGGTTGACTGAAGCTTTCTTT; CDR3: CASSFSAGLTEAFF
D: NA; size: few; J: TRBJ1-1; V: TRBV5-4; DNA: TGTGCCAGCAGCTTGGACCCAGAGGGATCCAACACTGAAGCTTTCTTT; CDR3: CASSLDPEGSNTEAFF
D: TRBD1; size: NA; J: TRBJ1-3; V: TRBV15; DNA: TGTGCCACCAGTCCCCCAGTAGGGACAGGCTCTGGAAACACCATATATTTT; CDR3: CATSPPVGTGSGNTIYF
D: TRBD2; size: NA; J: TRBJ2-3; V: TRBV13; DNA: TGTGCCAGCAGCCCACTAGCGGGGCCTCACACAGATACGCAGTATTTT; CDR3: CASSPLAGPHTDTQYF
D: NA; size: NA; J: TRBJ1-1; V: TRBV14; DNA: TGTGCCAGCAGCCAAGATAAAATCGGCGGCAGGGTCACTGAAGCTTTCTTT; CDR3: CASSQDKIGGRVTEAFF
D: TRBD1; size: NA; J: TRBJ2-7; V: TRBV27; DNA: TGTGCCAGCAGTCTAAACCCGACAGGGACCTACGAGCAGTACTTC; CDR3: CASSLNPTGTYEQYF
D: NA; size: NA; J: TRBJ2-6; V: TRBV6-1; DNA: TGTGCCAGCAGTGATAGTAGCTTCTCTGGGGCCAACGTCCTGACTTTC; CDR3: CASSDSSFSGANVLTF
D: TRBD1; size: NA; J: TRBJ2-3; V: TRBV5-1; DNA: TGCGCCAGCAGCTTGGGGGACAGGGACACAGATACGCAGTATTTT; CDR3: CASSLGDRDTDTQYF
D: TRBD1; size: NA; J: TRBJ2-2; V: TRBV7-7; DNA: TGTGCTAGCAGCCCAGACAGGGGGCAGAACGGGGAGCTGTTTTTT; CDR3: CASSPDRGQNGELFF
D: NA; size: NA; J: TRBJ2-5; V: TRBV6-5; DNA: TGTGCCAGCAGTTACGGGGGCTTAGAGACCCAGTACTTC; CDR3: CASSYGGLETQYF
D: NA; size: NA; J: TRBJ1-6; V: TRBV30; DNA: TGTGCCTGGAGTGAGGGGAATTCACCCCTCCACTTT; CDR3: CAWSEGNSPLHF
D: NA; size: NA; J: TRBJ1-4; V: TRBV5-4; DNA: TGTGCCAGCAGCTTGAACTCTGAAAAACTGTTTTTT; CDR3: CASSLNSEKLFF
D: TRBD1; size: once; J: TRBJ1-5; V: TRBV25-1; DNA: TGTGCCAGTCGCGGACAGGGGAATCAGCCCCAGCATTTT; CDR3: CASRGQGNQPQHF
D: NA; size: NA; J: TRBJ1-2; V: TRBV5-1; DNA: TGCGCCAGCAGCTTGCACACGGGAACTAACTATGGCTACACCTTC; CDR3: CASSLHTGTNYGYTF
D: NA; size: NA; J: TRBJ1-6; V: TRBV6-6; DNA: TGTGCCAGCAGTTACGGGCCGGGGAATTCACCCCTCCACTTT; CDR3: CASSYGPGNSPLHF
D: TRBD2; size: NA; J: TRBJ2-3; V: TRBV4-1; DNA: TGCGCCAGCAGCCAAGATCAACTAGCGGATTTCACAGATACGCAGTATTTT; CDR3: CASSQDQLADFTDTQYF
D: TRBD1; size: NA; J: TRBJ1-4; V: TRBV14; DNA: TGTGCCAGCAGCGCACCCGGGACAGGGGTGGAAAAACTGTTTTTT; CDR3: CASSAPGTGVEKLFF
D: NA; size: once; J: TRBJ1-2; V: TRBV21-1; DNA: TGTGCCAGCAGCAAAGGGGCCAGGGCCGCCTTTTTCTATGGCTACACCTTC; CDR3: CASSKGARAAFFYGYTF
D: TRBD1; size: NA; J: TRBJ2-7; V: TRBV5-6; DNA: TGTGCCAGCAGCTCGGGACAGGGGAGGTACGAGCAGTACTTC; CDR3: CASSSGQGRYEQYF
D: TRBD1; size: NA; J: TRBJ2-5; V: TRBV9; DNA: TGTGCCAGCAGCAGCCGGGACAGGGTCCAAGAGACCCAGTACTTC; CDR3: CASSSRDRVQETQYF
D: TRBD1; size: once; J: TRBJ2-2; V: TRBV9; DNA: TGTGCCAGCAGCGCGCGACAGGGCCCTCTGTCCGGGGAGCTGTTTTTT; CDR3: CASSARQGPLSGELFF